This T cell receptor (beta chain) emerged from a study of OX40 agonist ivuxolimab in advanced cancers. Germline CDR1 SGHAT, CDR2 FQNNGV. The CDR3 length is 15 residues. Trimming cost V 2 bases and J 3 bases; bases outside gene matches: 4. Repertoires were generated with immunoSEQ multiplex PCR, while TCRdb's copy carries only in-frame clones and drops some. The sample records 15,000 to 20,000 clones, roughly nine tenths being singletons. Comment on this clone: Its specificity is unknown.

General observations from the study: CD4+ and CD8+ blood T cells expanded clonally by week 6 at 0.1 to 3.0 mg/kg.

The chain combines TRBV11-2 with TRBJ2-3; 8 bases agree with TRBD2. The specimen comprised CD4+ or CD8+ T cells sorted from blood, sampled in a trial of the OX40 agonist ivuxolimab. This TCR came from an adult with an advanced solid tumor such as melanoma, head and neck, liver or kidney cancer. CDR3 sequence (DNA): TGTGCCAGCAGCTTAAACGGGGGGGCAACAGATACGCAGTATTTT. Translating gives CASSLNGGATDTQYF.